The clone carrying this T cell receptor (beta chain) has just a few counts. In the source study's methods: Estimation of nucleated cell counts was performed using reference gene primer amplification. Measured with immunoSEQ multiplex PCR; TCRdb has only the in-frame clones, and not every one. The D gene and trimming were derived from the DNA, and the V and J assignments and clone size from that table. The sample shows approximately 300,000 clones, roughly 90% of them seen only once. The CDR3 is made up of 17 amino acids. The V gene's germline CDR1 is MNHEY and CDR2 SVGEGT. V dropped 2 bases and J dropped 6 bases, with 20 bases sitting between them. This specimen belongs to a study of blood T cell repertoires in COVID-19. Across the whole study: Samples taken during acute and convalescent COVID-19 were collected in the United States, Italy and Spain. T cells, B-cell-depleted T cells, or PBMCs provided the cDNA or gDNA that served as material.

The sequenced sample consisted of peripheral blood. V usage is TRBV6-2 or TRBV6-3 and J usage is TRBJ1-5; maybe TRBD1 (5 bases). The source of this sequence is a woman aged 45-65 years with active or convalescent COVID-19. The CDR3 nucleotides are TGTGCCAGCAGTTACCGCGGGACCGGTCAATGGGGTCAGCCCCAGCATTTT. This encodes CASSYRGTGQWGQPQHF.